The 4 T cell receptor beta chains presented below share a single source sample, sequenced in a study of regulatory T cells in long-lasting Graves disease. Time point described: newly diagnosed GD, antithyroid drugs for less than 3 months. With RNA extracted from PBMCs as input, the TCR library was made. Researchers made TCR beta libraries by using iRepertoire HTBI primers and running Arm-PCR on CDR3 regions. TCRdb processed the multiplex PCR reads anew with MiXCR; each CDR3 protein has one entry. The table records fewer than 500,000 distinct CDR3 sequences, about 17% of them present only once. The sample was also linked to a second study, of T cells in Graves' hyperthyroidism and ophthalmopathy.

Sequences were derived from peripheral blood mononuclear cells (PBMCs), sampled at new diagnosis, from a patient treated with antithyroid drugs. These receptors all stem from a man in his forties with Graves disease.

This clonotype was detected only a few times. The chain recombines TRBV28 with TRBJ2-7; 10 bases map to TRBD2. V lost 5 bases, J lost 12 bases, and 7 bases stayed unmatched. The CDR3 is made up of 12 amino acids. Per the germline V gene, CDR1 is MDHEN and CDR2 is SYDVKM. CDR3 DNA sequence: TGTGCCAGCAGTCTGTCTAGCGGGAGCCCGTACTTC. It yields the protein CASSLSSGSPYF. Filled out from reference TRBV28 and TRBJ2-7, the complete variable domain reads DVKVTQSSRYLVKRTGEKVFLECVQDMDHENMFWYRQDPGLGLRLIYFSYDVKMKEKGDIPEGYSVSREKKERFSLILESASTNQTSMYLCASSLSSGSPYFGPGTRLTVT.

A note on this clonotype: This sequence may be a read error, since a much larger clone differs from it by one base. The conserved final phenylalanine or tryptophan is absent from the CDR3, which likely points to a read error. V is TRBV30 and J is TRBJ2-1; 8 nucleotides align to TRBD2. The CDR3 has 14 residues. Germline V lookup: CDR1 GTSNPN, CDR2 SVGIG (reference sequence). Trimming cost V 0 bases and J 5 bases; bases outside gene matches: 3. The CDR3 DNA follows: TGTGCCTGGAGTGTAATAGCGGGAAACAATGAGCAGTTCCTC. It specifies CAWSVIAGNNEQFL.

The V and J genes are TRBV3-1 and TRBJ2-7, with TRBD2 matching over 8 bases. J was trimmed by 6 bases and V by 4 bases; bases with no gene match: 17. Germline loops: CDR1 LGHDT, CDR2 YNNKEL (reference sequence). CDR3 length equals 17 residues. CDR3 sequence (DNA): TGTGCCAGCAGCCCTCCTCTTTGGACAGCGGGAGTGGGCGAGCAGTACTTC. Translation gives CASSPPLWTAGVGEQYF.

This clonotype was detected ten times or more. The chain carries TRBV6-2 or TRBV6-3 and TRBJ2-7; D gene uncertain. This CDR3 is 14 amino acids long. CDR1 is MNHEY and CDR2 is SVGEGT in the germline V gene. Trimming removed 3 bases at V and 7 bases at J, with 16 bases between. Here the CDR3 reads CASSYYGTSFEQYF. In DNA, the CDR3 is TGTGCCAGCAGTTATTACGGTACCTCGTTTGAGCAGTACTTC.